The clone carrying this T cell receptor beta chain came up a few times. The data derive from a study of cytomegalovirus exposure and HLA in healthy donors. The study ran its PCR with 60 Vbeta and 13 Jbeta primers. The method was immunoSEQ multiplex PCR; TCRdb's version includes in-frame clones alone and lacks a portion of them. The sample has around 110,000 clones, roughly four fifths seen once. Germline-derived CDR1 and CDR2 are MGHRA and YSYEKL. This CDR3 is built from 15 residues. The junction had 7 bases not matched to a gene; V was cut back by 3 bases and J by 5 bases. The sequenced material came from PBMCs. The sequence derives from a young woman in good health and CMV-seronegative. The V gene is TRBV4-1, the J gene TRBJ2-5; 9 bases match TRBD2. CDR3 region: CASSQTSGRGETQYF. CDR3 coding DNA: TGCGCCAGCAGCCAGACTAGCGGTAGGGGCGAGACCCAGTACTTC.